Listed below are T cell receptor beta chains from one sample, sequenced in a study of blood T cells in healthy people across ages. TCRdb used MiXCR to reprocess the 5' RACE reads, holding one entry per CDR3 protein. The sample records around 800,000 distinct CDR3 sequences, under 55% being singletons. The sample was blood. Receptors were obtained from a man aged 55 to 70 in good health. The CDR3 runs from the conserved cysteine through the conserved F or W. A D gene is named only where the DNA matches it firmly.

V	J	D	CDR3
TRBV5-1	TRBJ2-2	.	CASTVGAANTGELFF
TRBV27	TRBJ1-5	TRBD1	CASNSGTGINQPQHF
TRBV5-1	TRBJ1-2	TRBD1	CASGPGTGGLGGYTF
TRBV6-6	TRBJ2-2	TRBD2	CASTRGVTNTGELFF
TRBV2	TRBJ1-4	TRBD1	CASSEVDRGDEKLFF
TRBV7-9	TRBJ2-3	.	CASSLDPPSTDTDTQYF
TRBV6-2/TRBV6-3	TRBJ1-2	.	CASSYGGKKNYGYTF
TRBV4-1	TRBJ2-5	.	CASSHLVGDLGEQYF
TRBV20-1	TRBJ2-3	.	CSAPITVFGTDTQYF
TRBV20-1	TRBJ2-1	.	CSARDTIRNEQFF
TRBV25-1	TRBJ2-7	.	CASSEYPSSIPSEQYF
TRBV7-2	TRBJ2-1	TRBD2	CASSLGLAGGPYNEQFF
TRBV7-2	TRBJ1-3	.	CASSLSVASGISGNTIYF
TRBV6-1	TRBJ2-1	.	CASSFGTRINEQFF
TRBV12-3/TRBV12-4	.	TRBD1	CASSVRQGANEQYF
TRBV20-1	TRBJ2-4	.	CSAREGAGYPAAKNIQYF
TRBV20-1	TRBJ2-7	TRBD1	CSAFSGTGGTYEQYF
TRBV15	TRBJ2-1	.	CATSRVRGAGSYNEQFF
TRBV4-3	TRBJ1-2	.	CASSQPDRTLGGYTF
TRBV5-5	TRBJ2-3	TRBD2	CASTKTGGEFTDTQYF
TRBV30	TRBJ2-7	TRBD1	CAGTGDDSYEQYF
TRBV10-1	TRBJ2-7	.	CASSAGLLSYEQYF
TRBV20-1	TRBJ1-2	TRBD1	CSARDVGGSYGYTF
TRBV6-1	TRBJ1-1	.	CASSPDPANTEAFF
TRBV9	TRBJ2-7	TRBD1	CASSAPGTGVREQYF
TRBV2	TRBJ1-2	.	CASSDDGKDYGYTF
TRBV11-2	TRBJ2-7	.	CASSSGEQYF
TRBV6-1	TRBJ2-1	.	CASSEKGGGYNEQFF
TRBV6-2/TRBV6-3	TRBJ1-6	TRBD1	CASSYQDRPTSPLHF
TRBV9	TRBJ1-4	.	CASSVRTGTPNEKLFF
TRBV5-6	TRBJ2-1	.	CASRMMGEQFF
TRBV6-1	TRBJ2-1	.	CASSFGGDEQFF
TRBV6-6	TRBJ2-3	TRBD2	CASSYRRTSGTTDTQYF
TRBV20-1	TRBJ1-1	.	CSAFGGMNTEAFF
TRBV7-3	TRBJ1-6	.	CASSQTGTWDSPPHF
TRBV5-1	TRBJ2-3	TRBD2	CASSLQLAATDTQYF
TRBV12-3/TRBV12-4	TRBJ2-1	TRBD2	CASNRAVALAGGPWNEQFF
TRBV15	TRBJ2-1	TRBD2	CATSRETGTSGNEQFF
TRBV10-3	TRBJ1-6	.	CAIGGPSGEPLHF
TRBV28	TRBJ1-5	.	CASTGGYNQPQHF
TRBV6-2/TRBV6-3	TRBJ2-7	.	CASTSGRGSFEQYF